This TCR beta chain was captured by sequencing in a study of preoperative IRX-2 immunotherapy in early breast cancer. Only one count was recorded for this clone. The data were produced by immunoSEQ multiplex PCR, yet TCRdb's version contains in-frame clones alone and is incomplete. The sample includes some 99,000 clones, 80% to 90% of them seen just once. As for treatment: preoperative locoregional IRX-2 cytokine immunotherapy. Preoperative locoregional IRX-2 cytokine immunotherapy was tested in the phase Ib source study. The source was tumor tissue, collected after IRX-2 immunotherapy. The receptor was isolated from a human donor with breast cancer.

As DNA, the CDR3 is TGTGCCAGCAGAAAATACGGGACGGACAGCTCCTACGAGCAGTACTTC. It is translated as CASRKYGTDSSYEQYF. This chain links TRBV6-8 with TRBJ2-7, with D maybe TRBD1 (6 bases). CDR3 length: 16 amino acids. Trimming pared 6 bases from V and 0 bases from J, leaving 18 bases between. Germline CDR1 MNHGY, CDR2 SAAAGT.